The entry below describes one T cell receptor beta chain. The sample originates from a study of blood T cell repertoires in COVID-19. Turning to the study itself: There were acute and convalescent COVID-19 samples, and they came from the United States, Italy and Spain. The analysed material was cDNA or gDNA that came from T cells, B-cell-depleted T cells, or PBMCs.

In the original workflow: Quantification of nucleated cells was approximated via reference gene primer amplification. The assay was immunoSEQ multiplex PCR, and TCRdb's table has in-frame clones only and misses some. That table is the source of V, J and clone size, and D and trimming were worked out from the DNA. Seen here are 140,000 or so clones, roughly four fifths observed once, and the top ten hold around 2.7%. The sequence derives from a woman of 80 years or more with acute or convalescent COVID-19. What was sequenced was peripheral blood.

CDR3 nucleotides: TGTGCCAGCAGCCCTTCGGGGGACCCCCAAGAGACCCAGTACTTC. Protein product: CASSPSGDPQETQYF. The chain links TRBV5-4 to TRBJ2-5; a weak D match, TRBD2 (6 bases). The CDR3 runs to 15 residues. V was trimmed by 4 bases and J by 1 base, leaving 14 bases between them. Germline V gives CDR1 SGHNT, CDR2 YYREEE (reference sequence). Full variable domain (outside the CDR3, taken from reference TRBV5-4 and TRBJ2-5): ETGVTQSPTHLIKTRGQQVTLRCSSQSGHNTVSWYQQALGQGPQFIFQYYREEENGRGNFPPRFSGLQFPNYSSELNVNALELDDSALYLCASSPSGDPQETQYFGPGTRLLVL.